This T cell receptor (beta chain) was captured by sequencing in a study of cytomegalovirus exposure and HLA in healthy donors (dated 2017 in TCRdb). General notes on the study: An earlier analysis of 587 of the donors reported 276 Gb of sequence data and 117 million unique TCR beta sequences obtained from around 170 million T cells. To study patterns of TCR occurrence, a later analysis re-analyzed previously published TCR beta repertoires from 666 donors and added high-resolution HLA genotyping. The study combined high-throughput TCR immunosequencing, statistical association of individual TCRs with disease status, and machine learning to predict cytomegalovirus infection status. The study profiled the T cell repertoires of hundreds of subjects by immunosequencing and related them to cytomegalovirus serostatus. Because of strong linkage in the cohort, four to six DR-DQ haplotypes were treated as single units for association and clustering. Class I and class II HLA loci were covered by the typing at four-digit resolution. In addition to the first cohort of 500 to 850 subjects, a separate validation cohort of around 110 different subjects was used. The study aimed to test whether cataloging public T cell receptors could reveal signatures of past pathogen exposure. Typing coverage varied by locus: about 620-630 donors for A, B, C, DRB1 and DQB1; more than 500 for DQA1; about 590 for DPA1; fewer than 480 for DPB1. Across 398 genotyped donors of the cohort, an average of about 240,000 unique TCR beta nucleotide sequences per donor were sequenced, and roughly 17% of those sequences were non-productive. In a later genetic analysis, genome-wide SNP genotypes for about three fifths of the 666 donors were used, and that subset was treated as a discovery cohort. The genetic ancestry cluster associated with self-reported Caucasian donors included 81% of the approximately 430 genotyped donors. An earlier analysis of some 500 of the donors used high-throughput TCR beta sequencing to judge whether each TCR beta V gene segment behaved as functional or pseudogenic. All discovery cohort repertoires had been generated using a single sequencing platform. Approximately 300 gigabases of sequencing data and approximately 92 million unique TCR sequences made up an early release that covered roughly 670 HLA-typed donors. Rather than using new phenotypic data, the later analysis identified candidate immune exposures from TCR beta sequences and from how often those sequences occurred across donors. Alongside the repertoire data, information on donor age, sex, ethnicity and CMV serostatus was compiled.

Broader findings and caveats from the paper: An association between a missense DCLRE1C variant and V-gene and J-gene trimming of TCR beta chains was found in a later genetic analysis and replicated in an independent cohort. The classifier was reported to diagnose cytomegalovirus status with high specificity and sensitivity in both the original and validation cohorts. When HLA alleles, especially DR and DQ, strongly co-occurred, TCR associations were difficult to assign to individual alleles. A further reported finding was that TCR beta sequences accurately predicted the HLA-A and HLA-B alleles for most subjects in the first cohort. The only immune exposure information available for the cohort was CMV serostatus. Seventeen rarely observed V segments, including chromosome 9 orphons, were excluded from the earlier analysis of approximately 500 of the donors because counts were too low. Because HLA typing was unavailable for some donors at each locus, only the typed subset was used in association tests. According to the authors, the approach could potentially be generalized to other disease states and immunological phenotypes. The 87-base-pair reads could not distinguish some IMGT-functional V segments, including TRBV6-2 and TRBV6-3, so those segments were excluded. In this cohort, only TCR beta chains were sequenced, and detectable features were limited by the absence of alpha or paired-chain data. A cluster of highly shared sequence variants was judged likely to represent a technical artifact of the sequencing pipeline. According to a later genetic analysis, donors in an Asian-associated ancestry cluster had fewer N-insertions in productive TCRs than the approximately 710-donor mean. Most TCR sequences were seen in very few donors, while some public TCRs were found in many individuals. In a later analysis, several top co-occurrence clusters were reported to appear linked to parvovirus B19, influenza, CMV and Epstein-Barr virus. Specific HLA alleles were associated with roughly 16,000 TCR beta sequences at a false discovery rate of 0.05 in a later analysis. Compared with equally common non-associated chains, HLA-associated TCR beta chains in a later analysis were more clonally expanded and had lower generation probabilities. Three of the identified cytomegalovirus-associated TCR beta chains were confirmed in vitro to be specific for cytomegalovirus antigens. In a later analysis, TCR association rates were found to vary across HLA loci, with the most associated TCRs seen for DRB1 alleles and the fewest for HLA-C alleles. A total of fewer than 200 TCR beta chains were listed by the study as associated with cytomegalovirus. The presence/absence analyses assumed that sequencing depth was roughly uniform across donors, and that assumption may not be true. Correlated functional status among segregating V segments might reflect linkage disequilibrium, but an unknown experimental factor could not be ruled out. Broadly in line with IMGT annotations, most TCR beta V segments showed up in productive rearrangements about 90% or about 30% of the time in an earlier analysis of some 590 of the donors. Most CMV-associated TCR beta chains appeared to be HLA-restricted in a later analysis, and the HLA associations seemed to be driven largely by CMV exposure.

Based on the germline V gene (reference sequence), the CDR1 and CDR2 sequences are LNHDA and SQIVND. From V the trimming removes 6 bases and from J it removes 5 bases, while the gene matches leave 14 bases of the junction unaccounted for. Including the terminal cysteine and phenylalanine, the CDR3 comprises 17 residues. CDR3 DNA only is kept here, 51 bases in frame from base 1. The cohort was made up of 500 to 800 healthy bone marrow donors. At the time of sampling, every cohort member was nominally healthy, though immune exposures that went unrecorded were likely present. The donor tested CMV seronegative and was one of the 352 seronegative cohort members. Every donor gave a peripheral blood sample, and the peripheral blood mononuclear cells from that sample were used for TCR beta sequencing. The Qiagen DNeasy Blood Extraction Kit was used to extract genomic DNA from the blood cell samples. Receptor amplification or capture employed the immunoSEQ multiplex PCR assay. The multiplex PCR relied on a mix of 60 forward primers for TCR Vbeta segments and 13 reverse primers for TCR Jbeta segments. The CDR3 region of rearranged TCR beta genes was amplified from genomic DNA with a multiplex PCR assay. The Illumina HiSeq System was used to sequence the amplified TCR beta libraries as 87-base-pair reads. The paper's data handling went like this. A later analysis counted approximately 84 million unique TCR beta chains across the 666 repertoires, and some 11 million of these chains were shared by at least two donors. Raw reads were error-corrected and collapsed into unique sequences with a nearest-neighbor algorithm that merged closely related sequences to remove PCR and sequencing errors. CDR3 sequences were aligned to IMGT reference sequences to assign V, D and J gene segments. Each retained sequence needed at least a six-nucleotide match to both a V gene segment and a J gene segment. A rearrangement counted as productive if the CDR3 had no stop codons and remained in frame with V and J, and every other rearrangement counted as non-productive. Following IMGT convention, CDR3 was defined as the stretch from the second conserved V-encoded cysteine up to the conserved J-encoded phenylalanine. The earlier analysis of some 580 of the donors excluded any sequence lacking an unambiguous match to a single V gene segment. In an earlier analysis of some 590 of the donors, V segments were called functional above 56.7% productive rearrangements and were called segregating when the between-donor standard deviation exceeded 5%. A statistical classification framework was built to diagnose cytomegalovirus status from the catalog of TCR beta chain sequences. V and J gene assignment, in a later analysis, came from comparing TCR nucleotide sequences with IMGT/GENE-DB human TR gene sequences. The TCRdist pipeline was used in a later analysis to assign CDR3 sequences and most-parsimonious VDJ recombination scenarios. A later analysis defined each TCR beta chain by its CDR3 amino acid sequence plus V-gene family, and excluded reads lacking a unique V-gene family. A later analysis removed roughly 590 highly shared, low-generation-probability nucleotide sequences to deal with suspected cross-contamination and a sequencing artifact. For each public chain, a later analysis derived a clonal expansion index from normalized ranks of inferred template counts within each repertoire. In a later analysis, generation probabilities were computed with a VDJ recombination model fitted to out-of-frame rearrangements, and the resulting probabilities were checked against IGoR. In a later analysis, TCR-TCR, TCR-HLA and TCR-CMV co-occurrence was scored with hypergeometric tests, and a repertoire-size bias correction was applied to TCR pairs. To estimate false discovery rates, a later analysis permuted the HLA or CMV assignments 20 times. A later analysis grouped co-occurring TCRs with DBSCAN, adding TCRdist sequence similarity when clustering within HLA-allele-positive subsets. Co-occurrence clustering excluded repertoires with fewer than 30,000 or more than 120,000 public chains, plus five with anomalous nucleotide sharing. TCRdb took over this immuneACCESS table, retaining in-frame rearrangements with V and J assigned. Such tables are incomplete; in checked studies, under half of the missing clones stem from an unresolved V gene, and the remainder is unexplained. V and J calls and clone size are as listed in that table; D and trimming were resolved from the DNA. The sample table lists about 200,000 clones, more than 70% of them with a count of one. The ten largest clones capture around 1% of the sample.

Worth noting for this clone: Its antigen is unknown. Base qualities are not provided; no much larger clone lies one nucleotide away.

Sequencing input: PBMCs. The receptor was derived from a woman aged 40 to 50 in good health and CMV-seronegative. The chain was built from TRBV19 and TRBJ2-5, with TRBD2 identical over 11 junction bases. The bases read TGTGCCAGTAGCCCAACTAGCGGGAGAGCTTCCAGGGAGACCCAGTACTTC. It is translated as CASSPTSGRASRETQYF.